The TCR beta chain under discussion was sequenced for a study of blood T cells in healthy people across ages (dated by TCRdb to between 2014 and 2017). Broadly, across the study: In model experiments, template switching captured roughly one uniquely barcoded TCR beta cDNA molecule for every two T cells. The donors were divided into four age groups: young (average around 17 years), middle-aged (around 37), aged (approximately 62) and long-lived (nearly 85). Donors of different ages were randomly distributed across sequencing lanes to avoid experimental bias. Using deep sequencing normalized with unique cDNA molecular identifiers, the study measured how TCR beta repertoire diversity changes with age. Using the same blood draw, the study looked at two additional independent replicas of 1 million unique cDNA reads for two donors, one aged 18 to 30 and the other aged 80 or older. Overall results and qualifications from the work: Since profiling was done on bulk unsorted PBMCs, naive and antigen-experienced compartments could not be conclusively compared. The long-lived group showed more naive CD4+ T cells, fewer expanded clones and increased TCR diversity than the aged group, suggesting age selection. Observed TCR beta diversity correlated strongly with the percentage of naive T cells measured by flow cytometry. Estimates of total diversity based on one million sequenced T cells were considered lower bounds and underestimates. Because donor CMV infection status was unknown, age-related changes in expanded clonotypes were potentially confounded. Observed TCR beta diversity per million T cells fell roughly linearly with age, and a significant reduction was already apparent by age around 40.

The CDR3 numbers 13 residues from cysteine through phenylalanine. Only the CDR3 region is kept as DNA, spanning 39 bases read in frame from base 1. CDR1 and CDR2, looked up from the germline V gene, are ENHRY and SYGVKD. Donors were 39 systemically healthy Caucasian individuals from Russia aged roughly 6 to 100 years. Each donor gave about 9.7 milliliters of peripheral blood, drawn into EDTA-treated Vacutainer tubes. Ficoll-Paque density-gradient centrifugation was used to isolate PBMCs, with at least 7 million per sample. Trizol reagent was used to extract total RNA from PBMCs, with at least 6 micrograms per sample. For every donor, flow cytometry on a PBMC aliquot measured the percentage of naive CD45RAhigh/CD27high T cells. Library preparation used 5' RACE. Instrument used: Illumina HiSeq 2500. A second PCR of about 7 to 12 cycles was performed with a sample-barcoded 5' primer and a J-beta primer mix. Each TCR beta cDNA molecule received a unique molecular identifier from a template-switch 5' adaptor carrying 12 random nucleotides. At least 2.5 million CDR3-containing paired-end reads were obtained from each sample. First-strand cDNA was synthesized from all RNA with the Mint cDNA synthesis kit, primed by a TRBC-specific oligonucleotide. All cDNA was treated with uracil-DNA glycosylase and then went through a first 18-cycle PCR with the universal primers M1SS and BC2_uni_R. Concerning the study's data processing: For normalization, 1 million high-quality reads were randomly selected from each sample, with every read carrying a distinct molecular identifier. Reads with shared molecular identifiers were discarded instead of being binned into consensus sequences. MiTCR, run with a Q25 quality threshold and the strictest error-elimination algorithm, handled CDR3 identification, clonotype clustering and error correction. A nonparametric unseen species model using Euler transformation provided a lower-bound estimate of total TCR beta diversity. TCRdb itself trimmed the public reads at Q25 with fastp, ran MiXCR and retained productive beta chains. Entries are consolidated by CDR3 protein sequence, retaining the most common genes and DNA. These V and J calls are TCRdb output, not the study's own analysis. For this sample the table gives about a million distinct CDR3 sequences, of which just over 50% were detected only once. The ten largest make up roughly a fifth of the sample.

Note on this clonotype: The antigen it recognizes is unknown. No much larger clone exists at a distance of one base, and base qualities are not known.

The sequenced sample consisted of blood. The sequence derives from a woman aged 60-70 years in good health. The chain links TRBV10-3 with TRBJ2-4, with no confident D gene call. Near its end, the DNA agrees better with TRBJ2-7, so the J call may be wrong. The DNA sequence is given as TGTGCCATCAGTGGTCCAGCTACCTACGAGCAGTACTTC. Its coded protein is CAISGPATYEQYF.